The 18 T cell receptor beta chains given below trace back to one sample, sequenced in a study of blood T cell repertoires in COVID-19. The protocol was immunoSEQ multiplex PCR, while the TCRdb copy is restricted to in-frame clones and leaves out a portion. Of 210,000 or so clones detected, just over 85% appear once; the ten largest clones hold around 1.5%. Material for sequencing was peripheral blood. The receptors were gathered from a man between 18 and 29 years old with active or convalescent COVID-19.

V gene TRBV7-2 combines with J gene TRBJ1-1; tentatively, D is TRBD1 (6 bases). Germline V lookup: CDR1 SGHTA, CDR2 FQGNSA. CDR3 length: 13 amino acids. Trimming left V 1 base short and J 10 bases short, with 13 bases between. As DNA, the CDR3 is TGTGCCAGCAGCTTAGACAGGGAAGGGGTAGCTTTCTTT. Translating it yields CASSLDREGVAFF.

This chain joins TRBV19 and TRBJ1-1, with D possibly matching TRBD1 (5 bases). The germline gives CDR1 LNHDA, CDR2 SQIVND (reference sequence). This CDR3 contains 16 residues. Trimming stripped 4 bases from V and 1 base from J, with 16 bases between. CDR3 nucleotide sequence: TGTGCCAGTAGTAGGTATTGGCAGGGCAAGAACACTGAAGCTTTCTTT. Amino acids: CASSRYWQGKNTEAFF.

This clone was seen once. The chain recombines TRBV29-1 with TRBJ2-1; TRBD1 might be the D (5 bases). The CDR3 is made up of 11 amino acids. Germline V gene sequence: CDR1 SQVTM, CDR2 ANQGSEA. Deletions cut 5 bases from V and 13 bases from J, with 15 bases between. CDR3 bases: TGCAGCGTTTTAAGGGGTGCTTCTCAGTTCTTC. Protein product: CSVLRGASQFF.

The rearrangement joins TRBV6-4 to TRBJ2-5, with a possible D match to TRBD1 (6 bases). Between the trimmed V and J ends, which lost 6 bases and 5 bases, there was a span of 22 bases. This CDR3 comprises 16 residues. CDR1 and CDR2 (germline): MRHNA, SNTAGT. The CDR3 is CASRPSGVVRQETQYF. The CDR3 DNA is TGTGCCAGCAGGCCCTCAGGGGTAGTCAGGCAGGAGACCCAGTACTTC.

This chain connects TRBV27 to TRBJ2-7, with D perhaps matching TRBD2 (5 bases). The V gene's germline CDR1 is MNHEY and CDR2 SMNVEV (reference sequence). Deletions cut 4 bases from V and 0 bases from J, with 13 bases between. The CDR3 sequence is 15 residues long. The CDR3 nucleotides are TGTGCCAGCAGTTACGGAGGAGGAAGCTCCTACGAGCAGTACTTC. Translating it yields CASSYGGGSSYEQYF.

This rearrangement joins TRBV11-2 to TRBJ2-5; D not resolved. The CDR3 is 12 residues long. Germline CDR1 is SGHAT and CDR2 is FQNNGV. V dropped 1 base and J dropped 9 bases, with 9 bases sitting between them. Written as DNA, the CDR3 is TGTGCCAGCAGCTTAGCTACTGGAGCCCAGTACTTC. It yields the protein CASSLATGAQYF. Full variable domain (remainder filled in from reference TRBV11-2 and TRBJ2-5): EAGVAQSPRYKIIEKRQSVAFWCNPISGHATLYWYQQILGQGPKLLIQFQNNGVVDDSQLPKDRFSAERLKGVDSTLKIQPAKLEDSAVYLCASSLATGAQYFGPGTRLLVL.

The CDR3 region is CASSFRRYSNQPQHF. DNA for the CDR3: TGTGCCAGCAGTTTCCGGAGGTATAGCAATCAGCCCCAGCATTTT. This rearrangement joins TRBV28 to TRBJ1-5, with D unresolved. The CDR3 consists of 15 residues. V was clipped by 3 bases and J by 0 bases, with 9 bases between them. Per the germline V gene, CDR1 is MDHEN and CDR2 is SYDVKM.

The genes are TRBV6-1 and TRBJ2-1; 9 positions agree with TRBD2. The germline CDR1 and CDR2 sequences are MNHNS and SASEGT. The V gene end was trimmed by 1 base and the J gene end by 6 bases; junction bases not matched to a gene: 4. The CDR3 totals 15 residues. The CDR3 loop reads CASSEGGGVFNEQFF. CDR3 bases: TGTGCCAGCAGTGAAGGCGGGGGGGTGTTCAATGAGCAGTTCTTC.

J is TRBJ2-7 and V is TRBV5-1; the match to TRBD1 covers 12 bases. The V segment lost 2 bases and the J segment 6 bases; nucleotides outside the gene matches: 6. This CDR3 contains 15 residues. CDR1 is SGHRS and CDR2 is YFSETQ in the germline V gene. As DNA, the CDR3 is TGCGCCAGCAGCTTCCTGATGGGACAGGGGGCCGAGCAGTACTTC. This translates into CASSFLMGQGAEQYF.

V and J are TRBV6-5 and TRBJ1-1, with 7 bases fitting TRBD1. CDR3 length: 13 residues. The germline CDR1 and CDR2 sequences are MNHEY and SVGAGI. Losses at the gene ends were 6 bases for V and 4 bases for J; bases not matched to a gene: 5. CDR3 loop: CASSSSGGTEAFF. CDR3 nucleotides: TGTGCCAGCAGCTCCTCAGGGGGCACTGAAGCTTTCTTT.

This clone was seen a few times. V usage is TRBV5-4 and J usage is TRBJ2-1, with TRBD2 matching 16 bases. V lost 4 bases, J lost 9 bases, and 4 bases stayed unmatched. The CDR3 runs to 15 residues. CDR1 is SGHNT and CDR2 is YYREEE in the germline V gene (reference sequence). CDR3 in DNA: TGTGCCAGCAGCGCGGGACTAGCGGGAGGGCTTGAGCAGTTCTTC. Translating gives CASSAGLAGGLEQFF. Based on the CDR3 plus reference TRBV5-4 and TRBJ2-1, the full variable domain is ETGVTQSPTHLIKTRGQQVTLRCSSQSGHNTVSWYQQALGQGPQFIFQYYREEENGRGNFPPRFSGLQFPNYSSELNVNALELDDSALYLCASSAGLAGGLEQFFGPGTRLTVL.

The V call is TRBV7-8, the J call TRBJ2-1, with TRBD1 matching over 7 bases. V was pared by 3 bases and J by 7 bases, with 12 bases of the junction left unmatched. The CDR3 totals 16 residues. Germline CDR1 is SGHVS and CDR2 is FQNEAQ. Written as DNA, the CDR3 is TGTGCCAGCAGCTTTAGGGGGCAGAACCGGGGAAATGAGCAGTTCTTC. Its protein product is CASSFRGQNRGNEQFF.

The rearrangement joins TRBV19 to TRBJ1-1, with D possibly matching TRBD1 (5 bases). Germline-derived CDR1 and CDR2 are LNHDA and SQIVND (reference sequence). V was trimmed by 6 bases and J by 2 bases, leaving 10 bases between them. The CDR3 has 13 residues. Here the CDR3 reads CASREQVNTEAFF. CDR3 nucleotides: TGTGCCAGTAGGGAACAGGTAAACACTGAAGCTTTCTTT.

This chain joins TRBV10-3 and TRBJ2-7, with 10 positions matching TRBD1. V lost 6 bases, J lost 7 bases, and 9 bases stayed unmatched. The CDR3 covers 14 residues. Per germline, CDR1 ENHRY and CDR2 SYGVKD. The CDR3 spells CAIRPGTGVGEQYF. The CDR3 DNA follows: TGTGCCATCAGGCCCGGGACAGGGGTCGGGGAGCAGTACTTC.

The chain is built from TRBV19 and TRBJ2-1; 8 positions match TRBD2. There are 14 residues in the CDR3. V lost 7 bases to trimming and J lost 5 bases; unmatched junction nucleotides: 7. The germline gives CDR1 LNHDA, CDR2 SQIVND (reference sequence). As DNA, the CDR3 is TGTGCCAGTATTGCGGGAGGACGTAACAATGAGCAGTTCTTC. It specifies CASIAGGRNNEQFF.

The genes are TRBV7-2 and TRBJ1-1; D is unclear. Trimming took off 7 bases at V and 1 base at J, with 10 bases between the two ends. CDR1 and CDR2 from the germline V gene are SGHTA and FQGNSA. CDR3 length equals 13 residues. The CDR3 DNA is TGTGCCAGCAACCCCGACACGAACACTGAAGCTTTCTTT. This sequence encodes CASNPDTNTEAFF.

V usage is TRBV12-3 or TRBV12-4 and J usage is TRBJ1-1, with D uncertain. The V end was cut by 5 bases, the J end by 5 bases, with 12 bases between. The CDR3 runs 13 residues. CDR3 sequence (DNA): TGTGCCAGCAGTCGCGCTTGGGAGACTGAAGCTTTCTTT. Protein: CASSRAWETEAFF.

This chain links TRBV28 with TRBJ1-5; the D is unclear. Germline V gene lookup returns CDR1 MDHEN and CDR2 SYDVKM. The CDR3 extends over 14 amino acids. The ends were cut back, 3 bases at V and 3 bases at J, with 9 bases in the middle. The CDR3 DNA sequence: TGTGCCAGCAGTTTGGGCAGTAACAATCAGCCCCAGCATTTT. It translates to CASSLGSNNQPQHF.